This T cell receptor (beta chain) comes out of a study of early T cells in non-severe SARS-CoV-2 infection (dated by TCRdb to 2020 to 2022). Context from the whole study: Because TCR sequencing was done on bulk RNA from unsorted whole blood, the alpha and beta chains could not be paired.

In the case of this clonotype: Its antigen remains undetermined. Base qualities are not recorded, but no much larger clone differs from it by a single base.

The study was a case-control design nested within a healthcare worker cohort in London, UK, with weekly nasopharyngeal swab PCR tests and blood sampling. Between 23 and 31 March 2020, the week of the UK lockdown, healthcare workers were enrolled and then followed up weekly for as long as 16 weeks. Summary of the overall study and its limitations: VDJdb matching was skewed toward anti-spike CD8 responses, so virus-specific expansions were likely underestimated and private and CD4 specificities were missed.

Preparation of the library involved 5' RACE. Sequencing was performed on a NextSeq 500. Unique molecular identifiers were attached to individual cDNA molecules in the TCR library protocol so that sequencing error and PCR bias could be corrected. TCR alpha and beta chains were both sequenced, and the abundances of alpha and beta sequences in each sample were closely correlated with each other. The paper's processing steps were these. V gene, J gene and CDR3 annotation of TCR sequences was performed with Decombinator V4. TCRs were defined as expanded if a significant change between any two time points was detected under a Poisson model with p below 0.0001. Abundances of TCRs were expressed as counts per million after normalisation to the total number of TCRs sequenced in each sample. A search of VDJdb, accessed on 1 November 2021, was run for TCRs annotated to CMV, EBV and SARS-CoV-2, with TCRs annotated for multiple antigens excluded. The raw public reads went through TCRdb reprocessing: fastp at Q25, MiXCR clone calling, in-frame beta chains kept. For every CDR3 protein sequence, its rows merge into one entry that carries the most common genes and DNA. The V and J calls come from TCRdb's annotation, not from the publication. The sample table lists tens of thousands of distinct CDR3 sequences, about 10% of them with a count of one. The ten most abundant clones make up 4.5% to 5.5% of the sample.

The source material was whole blood. The receptor was derived from an adult who was a healthcare worker with PCR-confirmed SARS-CoV-2 infection or an uninfected control (not recorded which).

The CDR3 in this case is CAITVGRGTDTQYF. The nucleotides are TGTGCCATCACGGTGGGGCGGGGCACAGATACGCAGTATTTT. The chain is made from TRBV10-3 and TRBJ2-3; the D match is possibly TRBD1 or TRBD2, with 5 bases aligned in each. CDR1 ENHRY and CDR2 SYGVKD are derived from the germline V gene. V sheds 7 bases and J sheds 1 base, leaving 12 bases between their ends. The CDR3 runs 14 residues from the cysteine to the phenylalanine. Only the CDR3 DNA stays, 42 bases, in frame from base 1.